This T cell receptor beta chain was sequenced during a study of lymphopenia after photon versus proton radiotherapy. Study-wide findings and caveats: Photon-treated patients lost naive T cells and TCR diversity; proton-treated stayed stable. After lymphocyte nadir, photon-treated repertoires showed oligoclonal expansion, especially CD8+ Temra.

Data came from immunoSEQ multiplex PCR; TCRdb stores just in-frame clones and leaves some out. The repertoire includes about 40,000 clones, 85% to 90% of them detected once, and approximately 10% sits in the top ten. With regard to this clone: Its specificity is not known.

The starting material was peripheral blood, obtained from a patient treated with proton-based radiotherapy. The clonotype originates from a woman in her 70s with pancreatic cancer. Some clones in this sample may be carry-over from other donors' samples.

CDR3 region: CASSPRTSGSYEQYF. CDR3 in DNA: TGTGCCAGTAGTCCCAGGACTAGCGGGTCCTACGAGCAGTACTTC. This sequence joins TRBV19 and TRBJ2-7; TRBD2 matches 11 bases. Germline-derived CDR1 and CDR2 are LNHDA and SQIVND (reference sequence). Trimming removed 5 bases from V and 1 base from J; junction bases left unmatched: 4. This CDR3 is built from 15 residues.